This TCR beta chain was documented in a study of blood T cell repertoires in COVID-19. As for the study in general: From the United States, Italy and Spain came samples of acute and convalescent COVID-19. PBMCs, B-cell-depleted T cells, or T cells were the source of the cDNA or gDNA that made up the material.

Per the original data handling: Estimated nucleated cell counts came from reference gene primer amplification. Sequencing used immunoSEQ multiplex PCR; TCRdb keeps in-frame clones, though not all of them. That table gives V, J and clone size, and the DNA gave D and trimming. Of around 230,000 clones in the sample, roughly four fifths were seen once. With V trimmed by 1 base and J by 5 bases, 19 bases remained unmatched. The V gene's germline CDR1 is SSHAT and CDR2 FNYEAQ (reference sequence). There are 19 residues in the CDR3. The genes are TRBV7-7 and TRBJ2-7, with TRBD1 matching 8 bases. Material: peripheral blood. The TCR sequence derives from a woman in her fifties or sixties with active or convalescent COVID-19. CDR3 residues: CASSLGKRTGWMMSHEQYF. In DNA form, the CDR3 reads TGTGCCAGCAGCTTAGGGAAAAGGACAGGGTGGATGATGTCCCACGAGCAGTACTTC.